The 3 T cell receptor beta chains given below trace back to one sample, sequenced in a study of cytomegalovirus exposure and HLA in healthy donors. Only in-frame clones appear in the TCRdb table, and some are missing; sequencing was by immunoSEQ multiplex PCR. This table has over 120,000 clones, roughly 87% appearing once. The sample was PBMCs. The receptors were sampled from a man aged 18 to 30 in good health and CMV-seropositive.

The J gene is TRBJ1-2, the V gene TRBV30, with a tentative D call TRBD1 (6 bases). Between the trimmed V and J ends, which lost 4 bases and 8 bases, there was a span of 17 bases. Germline V CDR1 and CDR2: GTSNPN, SVGIG (reference sequence). The CDR3 spans 13 residues. The chain's CDR3 is CAWNRDPSTGYTF. CDR3 bases: TGTGCCTGGAACAGGGACCCGTCAACGGGCTACACCTTC.

This clone was seen once. The V gene is TRBV9, the J gene TRBJ2-2, with D perhaps matching TRBD1 (7 bases). V lost 3 bases to trimming and J lost 5 bases, with 14 bases between them. From germline, CDR1 is SGDLS and CDR2 YYNGEE. CDR3 length: 15 amino acids. Written as DNA, the CDR3 is TGTGCCAGCAGCGAAAACCCAGGGGGGACCGGGGAGCTGTTTTTT. This codes for CASSENPGGTGELFF. Based on the CDR3 plus reference TRBV9 and TRBJ2-2, the full variable domain is DSGVTQTPKHLITATGQRVTLRCSPRSGDLSVYWYQQSLDQGLQFLIQYYNGEERAKGNILERFSAQQFPDLHSELNLSSLELGDSALYFCASSENPGGTGELFFGEGSRLTVL.

The chain joins TRBV19 to TRBJ2-3, with 8 bases aligning to TRBD1. V dropped 6 bases and J dropped 5; count of bases not matched to a gene: 16. Per germline, CDR1 LNHDA and CDR2 SQIVND (reference sequence). This CDR3 spans 17 amino acids. In DNA form, the CDR3 reads TGTGCCAGTAGCTCGGGCGGCAGGGGGCAGGAAGGAGATACGCAGTATTTT. This sequence encodes CASSSGGRGQEGDTQYF.